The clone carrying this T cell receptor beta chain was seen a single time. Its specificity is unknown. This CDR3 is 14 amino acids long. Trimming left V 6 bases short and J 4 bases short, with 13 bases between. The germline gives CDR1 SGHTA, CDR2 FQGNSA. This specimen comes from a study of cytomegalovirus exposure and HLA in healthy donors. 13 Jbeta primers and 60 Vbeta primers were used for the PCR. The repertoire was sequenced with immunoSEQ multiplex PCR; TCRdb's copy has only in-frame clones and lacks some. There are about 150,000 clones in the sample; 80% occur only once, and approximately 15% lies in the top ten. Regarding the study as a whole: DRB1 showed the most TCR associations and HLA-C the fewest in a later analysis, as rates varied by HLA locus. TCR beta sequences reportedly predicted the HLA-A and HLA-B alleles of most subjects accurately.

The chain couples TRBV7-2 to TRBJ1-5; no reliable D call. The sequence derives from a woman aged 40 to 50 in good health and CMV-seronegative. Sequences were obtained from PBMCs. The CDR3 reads CASSPNSLNQPQHF. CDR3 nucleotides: TGTGCCAGCAGTCCAAACTCCCTAAATCAGCCCCAGCATTTT.